This entry is about one T cell receptor (beta chain). Its specificity is unknown. The record originates from a study of shared clonotypes between healthy human individuals. The wider study: Donor composition was a couple of women and three men, aged 18 to 49. Study-level points and caveats: Generation of non-shared clonotypes was less probable than generation of clonotypes shared by all four donors.

CDR1 is MDHEN and CDR2 is SYDVKM in the germline V gene. J lost 0 bases, V lost 5 bases, and 5 bases had no gene match. The CDR3 has 15 amino acids. TCRdb's copy holds only in-frame clones and misses some; the assay was immunoSEQ multiplex PCR. The table records about 520,000 clones, approximately 94% of them present only once. Sequencing was done on a sample of naive CD4+ T cells sorted from blood. The subset was: CD45RA+ positively selected. The chain employs TRBV28 and TRBJ1-2; TRBD1 aligns across 8 bases. The origin of this receptor is a woman in her twenties or thirties in good health. CDR3 nucleotides: TGTGCCAGCAGTGTGACAGGGGCTTCTAACTATGGCTACACCTTC. Protein: CASSVTGASNYGYTF.